This record covers a single T cell receptor (beta chain). Its specific antigen is unknown. Base qualities are not provided; no much larger clone lies one nucleotide away. Each collaborating institution followed its own protocols to collect whole blood in K2EDTA tubes. For TCRbeta analysis, collaborator samples were shipped as frozen whole blood, as isolated PBMCs, or as DNA extracted from either sample type. TCRbeta CDR3 regions were amplified from genomic DNA by means of the immunoSEQ Assay, a bias-controlled multiplex PCR. The authors' analysis ran thus. Within the assay, amplification of reference gene primers was used to estimate how many nucleated cells each sample contained. To quantify the absolute abundance of each unique TCRbeta CDR3 rearrangement, sequence reads were collapsed and filtered. For each sample, productive Simpson clonality was calculated by taking the square root of Simpson's diversity index across productive rearrangements. This is the immuneACCESS table as TCRdb keeps it, with only in-frame sequences that have V and J called. A part of the clones is gone; compared with another copy, unresolved V genes explain less than half, and the rest is unexplained. Clone size and the V and J calls come from that table; the DNA yielded D and trimming. For this sample the table gives roughly 200,000 clones, of which about 80% were detected only once. The ten largest clones take up around 6.9% of the sample.

The record originates from a study of blood T cell repertoires in COVID-19 (dated by TCRdb to between 2020 and 2021). Turning to the overall study: The collaborator samples originated in the United States, Italy and Spain and spanned the acute and convalescent phases of COVID-19. The prospective study material was composed of cDNA or gDNA derived from T cells, B-cell-depleted T cells, or PBMCs. Subjects who had been exposed to COVID-19, were actively infected with it, or had recovered from it provided the deeply sampled blood TCRbeta repertoires that made up the dataset. The repertoires were released in a freely available public database intended as a resource for research on the immune response to SARS-CoV-2. The samples were drawn from the first 160 participants of the ongoing ImmuneRACE study and from 1,254 subjects provided by 6 global collaborators. The sample metadata nearly always contained a de-identified subject ID, COVID-19 status, age in years and sex. HLA class I and class II types, where available, came from metadata supplied by the sample provider rather than from assay-based typing. Study-level results and caveats: The quantity of clinical and demographic metadata differed by source and by participant and was supplied without curation.

CDR1 is given as SGHTA and CDR2 as FQGNSA, both from the germline V gene. The CDR3 runs 15 amino acids, cysteine and phenylalanine included. Solely the CDR3 DNA is kept, with 45 bases framed from the first base. V was cut back by 5 bases and J by 3 bases, leaving a gap of 13 bases between them. This receptor was identified in a man between 60 and 70 years old with acute or convalescent COVID-19. Sequencing used peripheral blood. The sequence is built from TRBV7-2 and TRBJ1-4, and the D gene may be TRBD1, 5 bases matching. Here the CDR3 is given as CASSLRQLPNEKLFF. Here is the DNA: TGTGCCAGCAGCCTTCGACAGCTCCCTAATGAAAAACTGTTTTTT.